This entry is about one T cell receptor beta chain. The antigen is undetermined. The CDR3 end falls 3 residues outside the read, so it is completed with the germline J gene. The entry originates in a study of T cell clonality in common variable immunodeficiency. Broader study findings: Patient heterogeneity in the CVID cohort limited correlations between repertoire features and clinical complications.

Germline V gene sequence: CDR1 SGHVS, CDR2 FQNEAQ. This CDR3 region has 17 residues. Only in-frame clones appear in the TCRdb table, and some are missing; sequencing was by immunoSEQ multiplex PCR. This repertoire lists 35,000 to 45,000 clones without singletons; less than 3.5% sits in the top ten. The V and J genes are TRBV7-8 and TRBJ2-3; TRBD1 agrees at 7 bases. Sequences were obtained from peripheral blood mononuclear cells. This receptor was identified in a person aged 18-69 years in good health. The CDR3 protein is CASSVRGPREINQPQYF. CDR3 bases read: TGTGCCAGCAGCGTTAGGGGGCCTAGGGAAATCAATCAGCCG.